One sample yielded the 27 T cell receptor beta chains listed below, sequenced in a study of identical twins. TCRdb re-called the 5' RACE reads through MiXCR, storing one row per CDR3 protein. This table holds 450,000 to 650,000 distinct CDR3 sequences, roughly 15% found once. These data were also reused for a study on yellow fever vaccine responses in identical twins.

Sequencing input: CD4+ T cells sorted from blood. Receptors were obtained from a woman aged 18-29 years in good health.

V usage is TRBV7-8 and J usage is TRBJ2-1; TRBD2 is a possible D gene (6 bases). This CDR3 has 15 residues. Germline V lookup: CDR1 SGHVS, CDR2 FQNEAQ. V was shortened by 5 bases and J by 4 bases, with 15 bases between the two germline ends. CDR3 residues: CASSRPSAGYNEQFF. CDR3 sequence (DNA): TGTGCCAGCAGCCGTCCTAGTGCGGGATACAATGAGCAGTTCTTC.

There are a few counts of this clonotype. The chain employs TRBV10-3 and TRBJ2-2; D is ambiguous. The CDR3 totals 15 residues. Looked up from germline, CDR1 is ENHRY and CDR2 is SYGVKD. V lost 2 bases, J lost 4 bases, and 11 bases lay in between. The DNA of the CDR3 is TGTGCCATCAGTGAGACCTTAATGGGCACCGGGGAGCTGTTTTTT. Amino acids: CAISETLMGTGELFF.

The chain has TRBV20-1 and TRBJ1-6; D not certain. The germline V gene has CDR1 DFQATT and CDR2 SNEGSKA (reference sequence). Trimming pared 6 bases from V and 1 base from J, leaving 7 bases between. The CDR3 is 13 residues long. The CDR3, as DNA: TGCAGTGCCCCGCTGTCCTATAATTCACCCCTCCACTTT. This encodes CSAPLSYNSPLHF.

The chain recombines TRBV15 with TRBJ2-3; 8 positions match TRBD2. Trimming cost V 0 bases and J 2 bases; bases outside gene matches: 1. The CDR3 is 15 amino acids. From germline, CDR1 is LNHNV and CDR2 YYDKDF (reference sequence). CDR3 amino acids: CATSREAGVTDTQYF. DNA of the CDR3: TGTGCCACCAGCAGAGAAGCGGGAGTCACAGATACGCAGTATTTT.

J is TRBJ2-7 and V is TRBV6-2 or TRBV6-3; 11 bases map to TRBD1. With 7 bases clipped from V and 7 bases from J, the junction kept 6 bases outside the gene matches. The CDR3 loop spans 13 amino acids. Germline-derived CDR1 and CDR2 are MNHEY and SVGEGT. CDR3 DNA sequence: TGTGCCAGCAAGGGGACAGGGGGAGGGGAGCAGTACGTC. Translating gives CASKGTGGGEQYV.

This clonotype was observed a handful of times. The V gene is TRBV5-1, the J gene TRBJ1-6; D ambiguous. The V end was cut by 4 bases, the J end by 8 bases, with 10 bases between. The CDR3 sequence is 13 residues long. Germline lookup yields CDR1 SGHRS and CDR2 YFSETQ. The DNA for the CDR3 is TGCGCCAGCAGCCAACGGACCGATTCACCCCTCCACTTT. Translation: CASSQRTDSPLHF.

This clonotype was picked up many times. As DNA, the CDR3 is TGCAGTGCTAGAGTGGAGGACCTAGCCAAAAACATTCAGTACTTC. Protein: CSARVEDLAKNIQYF. The V gene is TRBV20-1, the J gene TRBJ2-4; TRBD2 might be the D (5 bases). The CDR3 spans 15 residues. V was pared by 1 base and J by 0 bases, with 10 bases between. Germline CDR1 reads DFQATT; CDR2 reads SNEGSKA (reference sequence).

The chain joins TRBV12-3 or TRBV12-4 to TRBJ2-2, with 7 bases matching TRBD1. Trimming took 6 bases from V and 7 from J; bases not matched to a gene: 11. The CDR3 totals 15 residues. The CDR3 spells CASRKIYRGNGELFF. CDR3 in DNA: TGTGCCAGCAGGAAGATCTACAGGGGTAACGGGGAGCTGTTTTTT.

There are a few counts of this clonotype. CDR3 nucleotide sequence: TGTGCCAGCAGTCCGGGAGGGCCCTTGACTGAGCAGTTCTTC. It specifies CASSPGGPLTEQFF. This chain joins TRBV28 and TRBJ2-1, with 8 bases matching TRBD2. There are 14 residues in the CDR3. Trimming cost V 5 bases and J 9 bases; bases outside gene matches: 9. Germline values: CDR1 MDHEN, CDR2 SYDVKM.

This clonotype was counted only a few times. The rearrangement uses TRBV9 and TRBJ2-7; 11 nucleotides agree with TRBD2. There are 16 residues in the CDR3. Trimming cost V 2 bases and J 3 bases; bases outside gene matches: 7. CDR1 SGDLS and CDR2 YYNGEE come from the germline V gene. The CDR3 nucleotides are TGTGCCAGCAGCGTGTCCGGGACTAGCGGAATCTACGAGCAGTACTTC. Residues: CASSVSGTSGIYEQYF.

This clonotype was seen only a few times. This chain uses TRBV10-3 with TRBJ2-1; 8 bases are shared with TRBD1. Germline V gives CDR1 ENHRY, CDR2 SYGVKD. The CDR3 is 14 amino acids. Trimming cost V 8 bases and J 7 bases; bases outside gene matches: 10. The chain's CDR3 is CAIAGGTGLNEQFF. DNA for the CDR3: TGTGCCATCGCGGGTGGGACAGGCTTAAATGAGCAGTTCTTC.

The rearrangement joins TRBV5-1 to TRBJ2-3, with D tentatively TRBD2 (5 bases). The CDR3 sequence is 16 residues long. Deletions cut 4 bases from V and 2 bases from J, with 17 bases between. Germline CDR1 and CDR2: SGHRS and YFSETQ. CDR3 in DNA: TGCGCCAGCAGCGCGGGTACAGCCCCGCTCACAGATACGCAGTATTTT. Encoded protein: CASSAGTAPLTDTQYF.

The rearrangement links TRBV6-5 to TRBJ2-2; D may be TRBD1 (6 bases). The CDR3 has 18 amino acids. V lost 2 bases and J lost 5, with 21 bases in between. Germline loops: CDR1 MNHEY, CDR2 SVGAGI. The CDR3 spells CASSYPVSGQQRTGELFF. The CDR3 DNA sequence: TGTGCCAGCAGTTACCCAGTATCAGGACAGCAAAGAACCGGGGAGCTGTTTTTT.

This clonotype was counted at least ten times. This chain joins TRBV12-3 or TRBV12-4 and TRBJ1-1; D unresolved. The CDR3 sequence is 12 residues long. V was clipped by 5 bases and J by 8 bases, with 12 bases between them. The CDR3: CASSPGGREAFF. The DNA of the CDR3 is TGTGCCAGCAGTCCCGGTGGGCGAGAAGCTTTCTTT.

The rearrangement links TRBV3-1 to TRBJ2-6; the D gene is possibly TRBD1 (5 bases). Germline V gene lookup returns CDR1 LGHDT and CDR2 YNNKEL (reference sequence). V was trimmed by 0 bases and J by 0 bases, leaving 18 bases between them. There are 20 residues in the CDR3. For the CDR3, the DNA is TGTGCCAGCAGCCAAGAAAAAAGGGGATTTCAAATCTCTGGGGCCAACGTCCTGACTTTC. Protein product: CASSQEKRGFQISGANVLTF.

The chain employs TRBV5-6 and TRBJ1-1; D is unclear. CDR1 is SGHDT, CDR2 YYEEEE, per germline. CDR3 length: 13 residues. The V end lost 0 bases, the J end lost 11 bases, and 14 bases lay between the germline ends. The CDR3 sequence is CASSLAEGSRAFF. CDR3 nucleotides: TGTGCCAGCAGCTTGGCGGAGGGATCACGTGCTTTCTTT.

The genes are TRBV7-9 and TRBJ2-6; the match to TRBD1 covers 7 bases. The CDR3 extends over 16 amino acids. The germline V gene encodes CDR1 SEHNR and CDR2 FQNEAQ (reference sequence). Germline trimming cut 5 bases from V and 1 base from J; bases unmatched to any gene: 5. CDR3 amino acids: CASSATGRSGANVLTF. Here the CDR3 DNA reads TGTGCCAGCAGCGCGACAGGGAGATCTGGGGCCAACGTCCTGACTTTC.

The chain links TRBV12-3 or TRBV12-4 to TRBJ1-6, with D unclear. V was cut by 1 base and J by 5 bases, with 6 bases left in between. This CDR3 is built from 14 residues. The CDR3 spells CASSLDGNNSPLHF. The DNA of the CDR3 is TGTGCCAGCAGTTTAGACGGAAATAATTCACCCCTCCACTTT.

The chain links TRBV6-5 to TRBJ2-2; a weak D match, TRBD2 (5 bases). This CDR3 has 19 residues. The germline V gene encodes CDR1 MNHEY and CDR2 SVGAGI. The V gene lost 2 bases and the J gene lost 2 bases, with 21 bases spanning the gap. The CDR3 here is CASSYPTRVLGSNTGELFF. CDR3 DNA: TGTGCCAGCAGTTACCCGACGAGGGTTCTAGGGTCCAACACCGGGGAGCTGTTTTTT.

The chain uses TRBV6-1 and TRBJ1-5; 7 bases agree with TRBD1. Germline V gene sequence: CDR1 MNHNS, CDR2 SASEGT. The CDR3 contains 15 residues. The junction had 6 bases not matched to a gene; V was cut back by 7 bases and J by 0 bases. This CDR3 reads CASTGQLYSNQPQHF. The CDR3 bases are TGTGCCAGCACGGGACAGTTATATAGCAATCAGCCCCAGCATTTT.

This clonotype was seen only a few times. The V gene is TRBV10-3, the J gene TRBJ2-3; a possible D gene is TRBD1 (6 bases). The germline V gene has CDR1 ENHRY and CDR2 SYGVKD. V shed 9 bases and J shed 0 bases, with 10 bases lying between them. There are 13 residues in the CDR3. This CDR3 is CAITGISTDTQYF. The CDR3 DNA reads as TGTGCCATAACAGGGATTAGCACAGATACGCAGTATTTT.

The rearrangement uses TRBV7-9 and TRBJ2-7, with D possibly matching TRBD1 (6 bases). The germline V and J ends were trimmed by 1 base and 5 bases, with 12 bases remaining between them. CDR3 length: 14 residues. CDR1 and CDR2 from the germline V gene are SEHNR and FQNEAQ (reference sequence). In DNA, the CDR3 is TGTGCCAGCAGCTTAGTCCAGACAGGTAACGAGCAGTACTTC. Translated, it gives CASSLVQTGNEQYF. The variable domain in full, completed from reference TRBV7-9 and TRBJ2-7, reads DTGVSQNPRHKITKRGQNVTFRCDPISEHNRLYWYRQTLGQGPEFLTYFQNEAQLEKSRLLSDRFSAERPKGSFSTLEIQRTEQGDSAMYLCASSLVQTGNEQYFGPGTRLTVT.

This clonotype has ten or more counts. V is TRBV12-3 or TRBV12-4 and J is TRBJ1-1, with 7 positions matching TRBD1. The CDR3 consists of 13 residues. V lost 7 bases, J lost 2 bases, and 4 bases stayed unmatched. CDR3: CASKGQPNTEAFF. The CDR3 DNA sequence: TGTGCCAGCAAGGGACAGCCAAACACTGAAGCTTTCTTT.

This chain links TRBV20-1 with TRBJ1-2; D is ambiguous. The germline V gene encodes CDR1 DFQATT and CDR2 SNEGSKA (reference sequence). The CDR3 extends over 14 amino acids. Trimming pared 8 bases from V and 6 bases from J, leaving 22 bases between. The CDR3 coding sequence is TGCAGTATAAATCCCGGGAGCGTCTTAAATGGCTACACCTTC. Amino acids: CSINPGSVLNGYTF.

In this sample, this clonotype turned up a few times. The chain carries TRBV28 and TRBJ2-5, with 8 nucleotides matching TRBD1. The CDR3 runs to 18 residues. Trimming cost V 2 bases and J 5 bases; bases outside gene matches: 16. Germline CDR1 MDHEN, CDR2 SYDVKM. CDR3 sequence reads: CASSLRDKRTGNRETQYF. CDR3 sequence (DNA): TGTGCCAGCAGTTTACGGGATAAACGGACAGGGAATCGTGAGACCCAGTACTTC.

The chain employs TRBV29-1 and TRBJ1-5, with D possibly TRBD1 on 5 matching bases. This CDR3 region has 13 residues. Trimming shortened V by 6 bases and J by 5 bases, and 14 bases separated the two germline ends. CDR1 and CDR2 from the germline V gene are SQVTM and ANQGSEA. The CDR3 DNA is TGCAGCGTGAGGTCAGGGCTCCATCAGCCCCAGCATTTT. Translating gives CSVRSGLHQPQHF.

The chain is built from TRBV6-1 and TRBJ2-2; tentative D call: TRBD1 (5 bases). The CDR3 length is 15 residues. With 6 bases removed from V and 0 bases from J, the gap between germline ends came to 11 bases. Germline lookup yields CDR1 MNHNS and CDR2 SASEGT. The CDR3 reads CASRRTLANTGELFF. In DNA, the CDR3 is TGTGCCAGCAGGCGGACACTCGCGAACACCGGGGAGCTGTTTTTT.